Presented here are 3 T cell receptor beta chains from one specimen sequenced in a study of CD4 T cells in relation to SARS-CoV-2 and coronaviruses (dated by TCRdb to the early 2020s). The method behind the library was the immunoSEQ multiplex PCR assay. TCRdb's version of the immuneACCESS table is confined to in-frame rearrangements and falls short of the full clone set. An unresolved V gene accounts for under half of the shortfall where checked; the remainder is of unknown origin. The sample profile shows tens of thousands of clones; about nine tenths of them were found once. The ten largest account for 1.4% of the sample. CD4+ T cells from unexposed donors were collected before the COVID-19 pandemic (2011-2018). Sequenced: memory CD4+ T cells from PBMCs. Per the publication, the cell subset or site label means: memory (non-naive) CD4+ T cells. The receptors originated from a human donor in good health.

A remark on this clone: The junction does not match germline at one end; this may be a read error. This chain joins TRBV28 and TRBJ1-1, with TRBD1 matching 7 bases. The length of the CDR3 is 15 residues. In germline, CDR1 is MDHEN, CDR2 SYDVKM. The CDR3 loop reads CASSFRKQGNPEAFF. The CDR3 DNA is TGTGCCAGCAGTTTTAGAAAACAGGGGAACCCTGAAGCTTTCTTT.

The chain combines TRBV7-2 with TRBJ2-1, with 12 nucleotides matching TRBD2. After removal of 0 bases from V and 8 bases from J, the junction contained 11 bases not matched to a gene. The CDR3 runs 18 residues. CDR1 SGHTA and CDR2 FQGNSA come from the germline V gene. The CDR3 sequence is CASSLAWLAGGPWHEQFF. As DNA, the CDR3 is TGTGCCAGCAGCTTAGCGTGGCTAGCGGGAGGGCCTTGGCATGAGCAGTTCTTC.

The CDR3 spells CASSQTLAGRGGGEQFF. The CDR3 DNA is TGTGCCAGCAGCCAAACACTAGCGGGGAGGGGGGGCGGTGAGCAGTTCTTC. V is TRBV3-1 (or the pseudogene TRBV3-2) and J is TRBJ2-1; 10 bases line up with TRBD2. The CDR3 is made up of 17 amino acids. CDR1 and CDR2 from the germline V gene are LGHDT and YNNKEL (reference sequence). J gave up 9 bases and V 2 bases, and 13 bases lay outside the gene matches.